Below are 19 T cell receptor beta chains sequenced from a single sample in a study of beta chain features in type 1 diabetes. Every isolated RNA sample was fully reverse transcribed, so sequencing captured expressed TCRB transcripts. TCRdb keeps only in-frame clones here, not all; method: immunoSEQ multiplex PCR. The data show more than 50,000 clones, roughly 60% seen once. Source material: Tregs from blood. These receptors were obtained from a woman aged 18-29 years in good health.

The V and J genes are TRBV5-1 and TRBJ1-1; 8 bases align to TRBD1. The ends lost 2 bases at V and 4 bases at J; junction bases unmatched: 1. CDR1 SGHRS and CDR2 YFSETQ come from the germline V gene. This CDR3 has 13 residues. CDR3 sequence: CASSFDRGTEAFF. Here the CDR3 DNA reads TGCGCCAGCAGCTTCGACAGGGGCACTGAAGCTTTCTTT.

This clone was found a few times. This sequence joins TRBV5-1 and TRBJ1-1, with a weak D call TRBD1 (5 bases). Germline CDR1 and CDR2: SGHRS and YFSETQ. With 4 bases removed from V and 0 bases from J, the gap between germline ends came to 13 bases. The CDR3 is 15 amino acids. The CDR3 reads CASSPGGGLNTEAFF. CDR3 nucleotide sequence: TGCGCCAGCAGCCCTGGGGGGGGTTTGAACACTGAAGCTTTCTTT. Together with reference TRBV5-1 and TRBJ1-1, the CDR3 gives the full variable domain: KAGVTQTPRYLIKTRGQQVTLSCSPISGHRSVSWYQQTPGQGLQFLFEYFSETQRNKGNFPGRFSGRQFSNSRSEMNVSTLELGDSALYLCASSPGGGLNTEAFFGQGTRLTVV.

The V call is TRBV7-9, the J call TRBJ1-2; 8 bases map to TRBD1. CDR3 length: 15 residues. The germline V gene encodes CDR1 SEHNR and CDR2 FQNEAQ (reference sequence). J was trimmed by 3 bases and V by 3 bases; bases with no gene match: 6. CDR3 sequence: CASSFVQGAYYGYTF. CDR3 DNA sequence: TGTGCCAGCAGCTTCGTCCAGGGGGCATACTATGGCTACACCTTC. The full variable domain, in which reference TRBV7-9 and TRBJ1-2 provide the parts outside the CDR3, is DTGVSQNPRHKITKRGQNVTFRCDPISEHNRLYWYRQTLGQGPEFLTYFQNEAQLEKSRLLSDRFSAERPKGSFSTLEIQRTEQGDSAMYLCASSFVQGAYYGYTFGSGTRLTVV.

This chain joins TRBV18 and TRBJ2-7; maybe TRBD2 (5 bases). In germline, CDR1 is KGHSH, CDR2 LQKENI. The CDR3 is 14 amino acids. V was trimmed by 1 base and J by 2 bases, leaving 9 bases between them. In DNA, the CDR3 is TGTGCCAGCTCACCACAGGTGAGGGCCTACGAGCAGTACTTC. Translating gives CASSPQVRAYEQYF. The whole variable domain, filled in from reference TRBV18 and TRBJ2-7, reads NAGVMQNPRHLVRRRGQEARLRCSPMKGHSHVYWYRQLPEEGLKFMVYLQKENIIDESGMPKERFSAEFPKEGPSILRIQQVVRGDSAAYFCASSPQVRAYEQYFGPGTRLTVT.

Only one count was recorded for this clone. The junction and the germline gene differ at one end; a read error may be behind it. This chain uses TRBV4-2 with TRBJ2-5, with D possibly being TRBD2 (6 bases). This CDR3 has 16 amino acids. The V gene's germline CDR1 is LGHNA and CDR2 YNFKEQ. DNA of the CDR3: TGTGCCAGCGGCCAAGAGTCCTTTCGGGCGGGGGAGACCCAGTACTTC. Its translation is CASGQESFRAGETQYF.

The chain carries TRBV14 and TRBJ1-6, with 9 bases matching TRBD1. This CDR3 contains 16 residues. The germline V gene has CDR1 SGHDN and CDR2 FVKESK. Trimming took 1 base from V and 14 from J; bases not matched to a gene: 12. In nucleotides, the CDR3 is TGTGCCAGCAGCCAAGGATTCGGGACAGGGCGTAGGGCCCTCCACTTT. Its translation is CASSQGFGTGRRALHF. Full variable domain (remainder filled in from reference TRBV14 and TRBJ1-6): EAGVTQFPSHSVIEKGQTVTLRCDPISGHDNLYWYRRVMGKEIKFLLHFVKESKQDESGMPNNRFLAERTGGTYSTLKVQPAELEDSGVYFCASSQGFGTGRRALHFGNGTRLTVT.

The chain employs TRBV6-5 and TRBJ2-7; TRBD2 matches at 9 bases. Germline-derived CDR1 and CDR2 are MNHEY and SVGAGI. CDR3 length equals 15 residues. V was pared by 8 bases and J by 2 bases, with 10 bases of the junction left unmatched. The CDR3 loop reads CASWKASGETYEQYF. CDR3 nucleotide sequence: TGTGCCAGCTGGAAGGCTAGCGGGGAAACCTACGAGCAGTACTTC.

This clone came up a few times. V is TRBV11-2 and J is TRBJ2-7; D is perhaps TRBD1 (6 bases). This CDR3 comprises 14 residues. Germline assignment: CDR1 SGHAT and CDR2 FQNNGV. V dropped 5 bases and J dropped 1 base, with 12 bases sitting between them. In DNA, the CDR3 is TGTGCCAGCAGCCCCGCAGGGGATTCCTACGAGCAGTACTTC. Protein: CASSPAGDSYEQYF.

The sample holds one count of this clone. The chain joins TRBV25-1 to TRBJ2-5, with D possibly TRBD2 on 5 matching bases. This CDR3 contains 14 residues. CDR1 and CDR2 from the germline V gene are MGHDK and SYGVNS. V was clipped by 5 bases and J by 4 bases, with 14 bases between them. The CDR3: CASSRGPVGETQYF. CDR3 sequence (DNA): TGTGCCAGCAGTCGAGGGCCCGTAGGAGAGACCCAGTACTTC.

The chain employs TRBV5-1 and TRBJ2-5; D is possibly TRBD2 (6 bases). The end of the DNA aligns better with TRBJ2-7, so the J call may be wrong. The CDR3 covers 17 residues. From germline, CDR1 is SGHRS and CDR2 YFSETQ. CDR3 amino acids: CASSLIGGGNSHYEQYF. Written as DNA, the CDR3 is TGCGCCAGCAGCTTGATCGGCGGCGGGAACTCCCATTACGAGCAGTACTTC.

The chain joins TRBV28 to TRBJ1-5; maybe TRBD1 (5 bases). CDR1 is MDHEN, CDR2 SYDVKM, per germline. This CDR3 has 13 amino acids. Trimming left V 2 bases short and J 10 bases short, with 12 bases between. The CDR3 loop is CASSLETGPPQHF. The CDR3 nucleotides are TGTGCCAGCAGTTTAGAAACAGGTCCTCCCCAGCATTTT.

This chain connects TRBV5-1 to TRBJ1-1; D gene unclear. Per germline, CDR1 SGHRS and CDR2 YFSETQ. With 5 bases removed from V and 2 bases from J, the gap between germline ends came to 7 bases. The CDR3 is made up of 12 amino acids. CDR3: CASRRDNTEAFF. For the CDR3, the DNA is TGCGCCAGCAGACGCGATAACACTGAAGCTTTCTTT.

This chain links TRBV19 with TRBJ1-4; 9 nucleotides align to TRBD1. CDR1 LNHDA and CDR2 SQIVND come from the germline V gene (reference sequence). This CDR3 comprises 17 residues. Trimming at V came to 7 bases and at J to 7 bases, leaving 16 bases not matched to a gene. The CDR3 DNA follows: TGTGCCAGTACCAAGCTCACCGCGCCGGGACAGGGTGAAAAACTGTTTTTT. It codes for CASTKLTAPGQGEKLFF.

The rearrangement joins TRBV6-6 to TRBJ2-5; a weak D match, TRBD1 (5 bases). The DNA matches TRBJ2-7 better at its end, which makes the J call doubtful. The CDR3 is 15 residues long. Germline loops: CDR1 MNHNY, CDR2 SVGAGI (reference sequence). CDR3 sequence reads: CASSLGRSILYEQYF. The CDR3 DNA reads as TGTGCCAGCAGTCTGGGGCGGAGCATTCTCTACGAGCAGTACTTC.

The chain recombines TRBV5-1 with TRBJ1-1, with TRBD1 matching over 9 bases. The germline CDR1 and CDR2 sequences are SGHRS and YFSETQ. The CDR3 totals 15 residues. The V and J ends lost 4 bases and 7 bases, in that order; junction bases with no gene match: 11. The CDR3 coding sequence is TGCGCCAGCAGCCGCGCCGGGACAGGGACCATTGAAGCTTTCTTT. Its protein is CASSRAGTGTIEAFF.

The J gene is TRBJ2-3, the V gene TRBV4-3; 7 nucleotides align to TRBD1. The germline V gene encodes CDR1 LGHNA and CDR2 YSLEER. CDR3 size: 16 residues. The J segment lost 2 bases and the V segment lost 4 bases, leaving 9 bases of the junction unmatched. CDR3 in amino acids: CASSLNTGQPTDTQYF. The CDR3 nucleotides are TGCGCCAGCAGCCTTAACACGGGACAGCCCACAGATACGCAGTATTTT.

This chain joins TRBV2 and TRBJ2-7, with D perhaps TRBD1 (5 bases). The CDR3 is made up of 11 amino acids. With 6 bases removed from V and 4 bases from J, the gap between germline ends came to 7 bases. Per the germline V gene, CDR1 is SNHLY and CDR2 is FYNNEI. The CDR3 reads CASRTEYEQYF. DNA of the CDR3: TGTGCCAGCAGGACAGAGTACGAGCAGTACTTC.

This chain links TRBV5-1 with TRBJ2-1, with TRBD1 matching 7 bases. Germline trimming cut 0 bases from V and 3 bases from J; bases unmatched to any gene: 3. This CDR3 has 15 residues. The germline gives CDR1 SGHRS, CDR2 YFSETQ. CDR3 sequence: CASSLEQGSYNEQFF. The CDR3 DNA reads TGCGCCAGCAGCTTGGAACAGGGGAGCTACAATGAGCAGTTCTTC.

V usage is TRBV4-2 and J usage is TRBJ2-4, with 9 bases matching TRBD1. V shed 1 base and J 8 bases; nucleotides not matched to a gene: 9. The CDR3 spans 16 residues. Germline CDR1 LGHNA, CDR2 YNFKEQ. Here the CDR3 reads CASSQGLGTGWDIQYF. CDR3 nucleotides: TGTGCCAGCAGCCAAGGTCTTGGGACAGGGTGGGACATTCAGTACTTC.